This T cell receptor (beta chain) was identified during a study of T cell responses to AZD1222 COVID-19 vaccine. The CDR3 loop spans 16 amino acids. Trimming pared 4 bases from V and 4 bases from J, leaving 19 bases between. CDR1 is LGHNA and CDR2 is YNFKEQ in the germline V gene. Points from the study as a whole: Reportedly, close to half of spike-specific TCRs are directed against unmutated variant regions. Mapped onto spike, vaccine-associated CD4 TCRs spanned it and were dominant at 160-218 and 743-854. Only six or seven AZD1222 recipients were seropositive at baseline. A mostly white British donor set with more females was recruited, and clonal diversity was possibly underestimated.

The data were produced by immunoSEQ multiplex PCR, yet TCRdb's version contains in-frame clones alone and is incomplete. The sample lists 150,000 to 200,000 clones, about 86% occurring once. Remarks on this clone: Its antigen is unknown.

The sample was peripheral blood, taken 28 days after the second AZD1222 dose. The chain links TRBV4-2 to TRBJ1-2, with no clear D. This clonotype was obtained from an adult who received the AZD1222 COVID-19 vaccine. For the CDR3, the DNA is TGTGCCAGCAGCCTCTTTCAAGGTGGAGGAGGCTATGGCTACACCTTC. Its protein is CASSLFQGGGGYGYTF.